This T cell receptor beta chain derives from a study of blood T cell repertoires in COVID-19. Study overall: PBMCs, B-cell-depleted T cells, or T cells were the source of the cDNA or gDNA that made up the material.

J lost 1 base, V lost 4 bases, and 11 bases had no gene match. Germline lookup yields CDR1 SGHDT and CDR2 YYEEEE. The CDR3 sequence is 17 residues long. Per the original methods: Reference gene primer amplification in the assay estimated nucleated cell counts. The method was immunoSEQ multiplex PCR; TCRdb's version includes in-frame clones alone and lacks a portion of them. The V and J calls and clone size come from that table; D and trimming were worked out from the DNA. The sample holds 130,000 or so clones, about 80% seen once. The chain recombines TRBV5-6 with TRBJ2-3, with 8 positions matching TRBD2. This receptor was taken from a man aged 60-69 years with active or convalescent COVID-19. The sequenced sample was peripheral blood. Here the CDR3 reads CASSRTSRRAGTDTQYF. As DNA, the CDR3 is TGTGCCAGCAGCCGGACTAGCCGAAGGGCGGGCACAGATACGCAGTATTTT.